These T cell receptor beta chains were read from a single sample in a study of CD8+CD57+ T cells in acquired aplastic anemia. MiXCR was run by TCRdb on the reads, yielding one entry per CDR3 protein. The table shows some 150,000 distinct CDR3 sequences, with 71% occurring only once. Sequencing was carried out using sorted CD4+, CD8+, or CD8+CD57+ T cells (not recorded which) from PBMCs. The receptors derive from a human donor with aplastic anemia. Each CDR3 is given with its conserved first and last residue. A D gene is named only where the DNA matches it firmly. Clone sizes are given selectively: once, few, many, or a class where the clone is expanded.

V	J	size	D	CDR3	DNA
TRBV10-2	TRBJ2-7	-	-	CATTTTPYNEQYF	TGCGCCACTACCACGACACCCTACAATGAGCAGTACTTC
TRBV4-2	TRBJ2-5	-	-	CASSQERTETQYF	TGTGCCAGCAGCCAAGAGAGGACGGAGACCCAGTACTTC
TRBV7-8	TRBJ2-1	-	-	CASSAYLGSYNEQFF	TGTGCCAGCAGCGCCTACTTGGGCTCCTACAATGAGCAGTTCTTC
TRBV6-4	TRBJ2-7	-	-	CASSDRTSPQTLYEQYF	TGTGCCAGCAGTGATAGGACATCGCCTCAGACACTCTACGAGCAGTACTTC
TRBV13	TRBJ2-7	-	-	CASSFAGGPYEQYF	TGTGCCAGCAGCTTTGCAGGGGGGCCCTACGAGCAGTACTTC
TRBV19	TRBJ1-1	few	-	CASSIVLNTEAFF	TGTGCCAGTAGTATTGTGTTGAACACTGAAGCTTTCTTT
TRBV7-9	TRBJ1-4	-	TRBD1	CASSQGSQGAGEKLFF	TGTGCCAGCAGCCAAGGGTCACAGGGGGCCGGTGAAAAACTGTTTTTT
TRBV10-2	TRBJ2-2	-	-	CALLGGVNTGELFF	TGCGCCCTCCTAGGGGGAGTTAATACCGGGGAGCTGTTTTTT
TRBV6-6	TRBJ2-7	-	TRBD2	CASSYLGLAESYEQYF	TGTGCCAGCAGTTACTTAGGACTAGCGGAGTCCTACGAGCAGTACTTC
TRBV7-2	TRBJ1-2	-	-	CASSLDAAGLYGYTF	TGTGCCAGCAGCTTAGATGCGGCAGGTCTCTATGGCTACACCTTC
TRBV10-3	TRBJ1-1	-	-	CAISNNRVNTEAFF	TGTGCCATCAGTAACAACAGGGTGAACACTGAAGCTTTCTTT
TRBV9	TRBJ2-3	-	-	CASSVLSLTDTQYF	TGTGCCAGCTCCGTACTTTCACTCACAGATACGCAGTATTTT
TRBV7-7	TRBJ2-3	-	-	CASSLSLSTDTQYF	TGTGCCAGCAGCTTAAGTCTGAGCACAGATACGCAGTATTTT
TRBV7-6	TRBJ2-1	once	TRBD2	CASNPLAGVLNEQFF	TGTGCCAGCAACCCCCTAGCGGGGGTTCTGAATGAGCAGTTCTTC
TRBV2	TRBJ2-7	once	-	CASRGGGRTGWEQYF	TGTGCCAGCAGAGGAGGTGGGAGGACTGGTTGGGAGCAGTACTTC
TRBV20-1	TRBJ1-6	-	-	CSARSQSLSPLHF	TGCAGTGCTAGATCCCAGAGCCTTTCACCCCTCCACTTT
TRBV7-8	TRBJ2-7	few	TRBD2	CASSHVGQGGYEQYF	TGTGCCAGCAGCCATGTAGGCCAGGGAGGGTACGAGCAGTACTTC
TRBV25-1	TRBJ1-1	-	TRBD1	CAMTGFPEAFF	TGTGCCATGACAGGGTTCCCTGAAGCTTTCTTT
TRBV20-1	TRBJ2-6	-	-	CSVRDDGANVLTF	TGCAGTGTCAGAGACGACGGGGCCAACGTCCTGACTTTC
TRBV6-6	TRBJ2-7	-	TRBD1	CASSYRDRGREQYF	TGTGCCAGCAGTTACCGGGACAGGGGGCGCGAGCAGTACTTC
TRBV5-1	TRBJ2-7	-	TRBD2	CASSVGLAGATPYEQYF	TGCGCCAGCAGCGTGGGACTAGCGGGGGCGACCCCCTACGAGCAGTACTTC
TRBV7-3	TRBJ2-3	-	TRBD2	CASSVRLAGAVDTQYF	TGTGCCAGCAGCGTGCGACTAGCGGGAGCCGTGGATACGCAGTATTTT
TRBV7-9	TRBJ2-7	-	TRBD1	CASSPRDSLYEQYF	TGTGCCAGCAGCCCCCGGGACAGCCTATACGAGCAGTACTTC
TRBV15	TRBJ2-6	few	-	CATSRDLGVGANVLTF	TGTGCCACCAGCAGAGATCTCGGGGTGGGGGCCAACGTCCTGACTTTC
TRBV10-3	TRBJ2-1	once	-	CAISEIGDTSKQFF	TGTGCCATCAGTGAGATAGGGGACACCTCCAAGCAGTTCTTC
TRBV19	TRBJ2-5	-	TRBD1	CASSSFGQGGETQYF	TGTGCCAGTAGCTCCTTTGGACAGGGGGGAGAGACCCAGTACTTC
TRBV2	TRBJ2-2	few	TRBD2	CASSSGTSGYTGELFF	TGTGCCAGCAGTTCCGGGACTAGCGGTTACACCGGGGAGCTGTTTTTT
TRBV7-2	TRBJ1-6	-	-	CASSLGYSPLHF	TGTGCCAGCAGCTTAGGATATTCACCCCTCCACTTT
TRBV7-2	TRBJ1-6	-	-	CASTTCRVGNSPLHF	TGTGCCAGCACCACCTGTCGTGTCGGGAATTCACCCCTCCACTTT